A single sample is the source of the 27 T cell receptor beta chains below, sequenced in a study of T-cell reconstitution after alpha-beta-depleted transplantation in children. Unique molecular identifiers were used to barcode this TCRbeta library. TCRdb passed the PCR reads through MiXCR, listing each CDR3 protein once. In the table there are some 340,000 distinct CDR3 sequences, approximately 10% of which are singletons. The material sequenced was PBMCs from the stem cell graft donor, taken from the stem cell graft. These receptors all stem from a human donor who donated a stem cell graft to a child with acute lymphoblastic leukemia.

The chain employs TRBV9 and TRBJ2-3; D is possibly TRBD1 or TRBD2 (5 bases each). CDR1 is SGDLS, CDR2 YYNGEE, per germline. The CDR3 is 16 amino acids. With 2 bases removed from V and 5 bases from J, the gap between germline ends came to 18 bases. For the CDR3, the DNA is TGTGCCAGCAGCGTGGGACCATTTAGGGCCCAAGATACGCAGTATTTT. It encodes CASSVGPFRAQDTQYF.

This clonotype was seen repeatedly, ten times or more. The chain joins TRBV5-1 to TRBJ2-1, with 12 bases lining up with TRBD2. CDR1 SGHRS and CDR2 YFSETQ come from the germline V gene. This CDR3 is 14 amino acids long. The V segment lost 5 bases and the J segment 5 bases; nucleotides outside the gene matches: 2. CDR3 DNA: TGCGCCAGCAGTTGGACTAGCGGGAACAATGAGCAGTTCTTC. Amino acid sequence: CASSWTSGNNEQFF.

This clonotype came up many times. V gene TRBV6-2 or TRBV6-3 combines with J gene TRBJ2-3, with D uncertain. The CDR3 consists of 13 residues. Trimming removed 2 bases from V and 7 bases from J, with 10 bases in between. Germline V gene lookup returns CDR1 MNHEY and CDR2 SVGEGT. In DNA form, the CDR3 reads TGTGCCAGCAGTTACGTCGCCCCGAATACGCAGTATTTT. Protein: CASSYVAPNTQYF.

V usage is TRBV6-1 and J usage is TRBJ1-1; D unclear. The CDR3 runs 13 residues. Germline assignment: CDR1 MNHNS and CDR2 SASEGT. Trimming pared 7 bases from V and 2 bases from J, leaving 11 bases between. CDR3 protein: CASTVLLNTEAFF. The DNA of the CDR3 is TGTGCCAGCACCGTATTATTAAACACTGAAGCTTTCTTT.

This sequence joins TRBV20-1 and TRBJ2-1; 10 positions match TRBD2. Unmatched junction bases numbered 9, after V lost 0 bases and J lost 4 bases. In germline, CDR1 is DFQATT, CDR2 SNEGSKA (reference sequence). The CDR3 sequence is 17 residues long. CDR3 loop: CSARDWASGSSYNEQFF. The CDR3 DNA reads TGCAGTGCTAGAGATTGGGCTAGCGGGAGTTCTTACAATGAGCAGTTCTTC.

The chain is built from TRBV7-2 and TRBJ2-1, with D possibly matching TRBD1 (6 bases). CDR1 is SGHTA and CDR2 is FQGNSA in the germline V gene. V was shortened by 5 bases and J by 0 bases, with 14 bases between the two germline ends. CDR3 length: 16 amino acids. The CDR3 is CASSTTGGGSYNEQFF. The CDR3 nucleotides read TGTGCCAGCAGCACGACAGGTGGGGGCTCCTACAATGAGCAGTTCTTC.

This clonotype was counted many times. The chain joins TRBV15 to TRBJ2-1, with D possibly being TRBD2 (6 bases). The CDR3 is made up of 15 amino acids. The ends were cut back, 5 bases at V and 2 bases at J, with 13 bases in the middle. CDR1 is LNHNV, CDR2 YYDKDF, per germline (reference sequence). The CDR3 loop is CATSFRGGTYNEQFF. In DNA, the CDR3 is TGTGCCACCAGCTTCCGTGGGGGGACCTACAATGAGCAGTTCTTC.

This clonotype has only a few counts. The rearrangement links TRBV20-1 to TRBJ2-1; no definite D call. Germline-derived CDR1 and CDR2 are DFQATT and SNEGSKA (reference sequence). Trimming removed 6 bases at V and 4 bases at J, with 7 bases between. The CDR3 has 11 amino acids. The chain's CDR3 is CSAPFYNEQFF. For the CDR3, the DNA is TGCAGTGCCCCGTTTTACAATGAGCAGTTCTTC.

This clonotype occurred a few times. CDR3 in DNA: TGCAGCGTTGAAGGCGACGGGAGAAGGTACAATGAGCAGTTCTTC. Its protein product is CSVEGDGRRYNEQFF. This sequence joins TRBV29-1 and TRBJ2-1, with D possibly being TRBD2 (6 bases). V lost 1 base to trimming and J lost 4 bases, with 14 bases between them. The length of the CDR3 is 15 residues. Germline-derived CDR1 and CDR2 are SQVTM and ANQGSEA.

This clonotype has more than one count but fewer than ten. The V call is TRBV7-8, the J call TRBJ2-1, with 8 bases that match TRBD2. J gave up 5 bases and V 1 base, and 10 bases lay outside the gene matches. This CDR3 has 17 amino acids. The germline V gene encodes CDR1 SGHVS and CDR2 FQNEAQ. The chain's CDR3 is CASSLVFRGRFHNEQFF. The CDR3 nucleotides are TGTGCCAGCAGCTTAGTTTTCCGCGGGAGGTTCCACAATGAGCAGTTCTTC.

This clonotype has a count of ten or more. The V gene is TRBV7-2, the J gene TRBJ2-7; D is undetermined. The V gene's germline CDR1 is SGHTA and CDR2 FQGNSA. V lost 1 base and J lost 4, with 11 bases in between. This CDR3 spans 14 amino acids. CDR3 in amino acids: CASSLDNGFYEQYF. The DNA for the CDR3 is TGTGCCAGCAGCTTAGACAATGGCTTTTACGAGCAGTACTTC. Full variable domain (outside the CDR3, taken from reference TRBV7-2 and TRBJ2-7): GAGVSQSPSNKVTEKGKDVELRCDPISGHTALYWYRQSLGQGLEFLIYFQGNSAPDKSGLPSDRFSAERTGGSVSTLTIQRTQQEDSAVYLCASSLDNGFYEQYFGPGTRLTVT.

As DNA, the CDR3 is TGCGCCAGCAGCTTAGAGGCAAGTCAACGGGATGAGCAGTTCTTC. It yields the protein CASSLEASQRDEQFF. The chain joins TRBV5-1 to TRBJ2-1; D call uncertain. Germline V lookup: CDR1 SGHRS, CDR2 YFSETQ. This CDR3 is built from 15 residues. V lost 2 bases and J 8 bases, leaving 17 bases between the germline ends. Complete variable domain (other parts from reference TRBV5-1 and TRBJ2-1): KAGVTQTPRYLIKTRGQQVTLSCSPISGHRSVSWYQQTPGQGLQFLFEYFSETQRNKGNFPGRFSGRQFSNSRSEMNVSTLELGDSALYLCASSLEASQRDEQFFGPGTRLTVL.

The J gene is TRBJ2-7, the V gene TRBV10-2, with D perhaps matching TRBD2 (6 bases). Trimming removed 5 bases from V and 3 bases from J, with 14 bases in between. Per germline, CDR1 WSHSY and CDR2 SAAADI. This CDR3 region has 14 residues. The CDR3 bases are TGCGCCAGCAGTAACCAGGGTAGCGGCTACGAGCAGTACTTC. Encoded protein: CASSNQGSGYEQYF.

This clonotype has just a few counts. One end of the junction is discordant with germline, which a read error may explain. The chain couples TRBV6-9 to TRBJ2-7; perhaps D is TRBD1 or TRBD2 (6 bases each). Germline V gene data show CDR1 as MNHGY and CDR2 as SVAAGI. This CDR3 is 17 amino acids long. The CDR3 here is CASSYSPSFGGNYEQYF. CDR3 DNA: TGTGCCAGCAGCTATTCCCCCTCCTTCGGGGGCAACTACGAGCAGTACTTC.

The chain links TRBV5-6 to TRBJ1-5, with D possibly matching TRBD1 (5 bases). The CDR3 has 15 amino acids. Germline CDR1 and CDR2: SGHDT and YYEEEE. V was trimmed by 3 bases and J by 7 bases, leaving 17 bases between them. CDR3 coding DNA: TGTGCCAGCAGCTCCGCTGGTCAGGGAGGACAGCCCCAGCATTTT. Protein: CASSSAGQGGQPQHF. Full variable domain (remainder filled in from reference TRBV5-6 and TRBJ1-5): DAGVTQSPTHLIKTRGQQVTLRCSPKSGHDTVSWYQQALGQGPQFIFQYYEEEERQRGNFPDRFSGHQFPNYSSELNVNALLLGDSALYLCASSSAGQGGQPQHFGDGTRLSIL.

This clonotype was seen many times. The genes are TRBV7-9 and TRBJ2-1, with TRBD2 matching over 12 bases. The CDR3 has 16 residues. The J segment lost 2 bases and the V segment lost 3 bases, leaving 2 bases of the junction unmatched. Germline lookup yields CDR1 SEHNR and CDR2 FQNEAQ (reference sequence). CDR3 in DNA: TGTGCCAGCAGCTTGGGACTAGCGGGTACCTACAATGAGCAGTTCTTC. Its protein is CASSLGLAGTYNEQFF.

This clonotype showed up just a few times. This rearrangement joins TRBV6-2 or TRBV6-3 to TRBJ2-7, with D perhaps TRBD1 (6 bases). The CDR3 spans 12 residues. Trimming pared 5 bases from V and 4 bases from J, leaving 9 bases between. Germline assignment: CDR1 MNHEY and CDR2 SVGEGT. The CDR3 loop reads CASSDRPYEQYF. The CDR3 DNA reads TGTGCCAGCAGTGACAGGCCGTACGAGCAGTACTTC.

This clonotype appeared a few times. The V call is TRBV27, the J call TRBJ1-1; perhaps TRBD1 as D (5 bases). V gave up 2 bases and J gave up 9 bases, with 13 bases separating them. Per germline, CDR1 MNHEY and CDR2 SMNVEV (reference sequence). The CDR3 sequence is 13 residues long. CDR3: CASSLPGRMKAFF. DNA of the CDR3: TGTGCCAGCAGTTTACCGGGGCGAATGAAAGCTTTCTTT.

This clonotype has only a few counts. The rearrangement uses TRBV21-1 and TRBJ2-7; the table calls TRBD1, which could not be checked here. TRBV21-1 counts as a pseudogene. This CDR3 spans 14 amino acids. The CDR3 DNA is TGTGCCAGCAGCAAAAAGACAGGGGGCTACGAGCAGTACTTC. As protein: CASSKKTGGYEQYF.

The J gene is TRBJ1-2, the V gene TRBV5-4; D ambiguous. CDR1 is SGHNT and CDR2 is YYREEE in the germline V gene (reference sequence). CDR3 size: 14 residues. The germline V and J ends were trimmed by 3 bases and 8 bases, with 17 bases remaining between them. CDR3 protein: CASSSPLRDPGYTF. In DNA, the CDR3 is TGTGCCAGCAGCTCACCTCTAAGGGATCCCGGCTACACCTTC.

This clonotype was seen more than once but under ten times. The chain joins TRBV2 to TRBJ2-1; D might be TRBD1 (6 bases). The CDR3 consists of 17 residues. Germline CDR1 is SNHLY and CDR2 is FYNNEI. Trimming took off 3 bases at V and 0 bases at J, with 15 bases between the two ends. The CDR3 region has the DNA TGTGCCAGCAGTGAGGTTGCAGGGGACCCCTCCTACAATGAGCAGTTCTTC. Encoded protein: CASSEVAGDPSYNEQFF.

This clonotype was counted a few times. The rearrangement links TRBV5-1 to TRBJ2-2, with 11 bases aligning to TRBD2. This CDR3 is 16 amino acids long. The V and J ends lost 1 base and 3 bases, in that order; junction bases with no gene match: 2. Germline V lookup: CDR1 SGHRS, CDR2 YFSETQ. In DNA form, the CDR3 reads TGCGCCAGCAGCTTGACTAGCGGGAGTGACACCGGGGAGCTGTTTTTT. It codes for CASSLTSGSDTGELFF. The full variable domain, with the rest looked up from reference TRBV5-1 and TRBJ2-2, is KAGVTQTPRYLIKTRGQQVTLSCSPISGHRSVSWYQQTPGQGLQFLFEYFSETQRNKGNFPGRFSGRQFSNSRSEMNVSTLELGDSALYLCASSLTSGSDTGELFFGEGSRLTVL.

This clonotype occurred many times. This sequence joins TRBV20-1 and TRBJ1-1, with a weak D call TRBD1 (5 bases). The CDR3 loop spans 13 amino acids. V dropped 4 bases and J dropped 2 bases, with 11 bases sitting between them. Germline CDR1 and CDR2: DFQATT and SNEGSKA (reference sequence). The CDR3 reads CSANQGFNTEAFF. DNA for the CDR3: TGCAGTGCTAACCAGGGATTCAACACTGAAGCTTTCTTT.

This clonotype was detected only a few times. CDR3 protein: CASSLELAGHNEQFF. In DNA, the CDR3 is TGCGCCAGCAGCTTGGAACTAGCGGGGCACAATGAGCAGTTCTTC. V and J are TRBV5-1 and TRBJ2-1; 10 positions agree with TRBD2. In germline, CDR1 is SGHRS, CDR2 YFSETQ. The CDR3 has 15 amino acids. The J segment lost 5 bases and the V segment lost 0 bases, leaving 2 bases of the junction unmatched. The whole variable domain, filled in from reference TRBV5-1 and TRBJ2-1, reads KAGVTQTPRYLIKTRGQQVTLSCSPISGHRSVSWYQQTPGQGLQFLFEYFSETQRNKGNFPGRFSGRQFSNSRSEMNVSTLELGDSALYLCASSLELAGHNEQFFGPGTRLTVL.

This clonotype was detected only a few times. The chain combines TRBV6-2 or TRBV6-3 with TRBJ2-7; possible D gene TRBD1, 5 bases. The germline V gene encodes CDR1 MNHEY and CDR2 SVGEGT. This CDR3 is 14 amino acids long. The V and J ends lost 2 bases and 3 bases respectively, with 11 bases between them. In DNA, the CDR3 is TGTGCCAGCAGTTACACCCAGGGATACTACGAGCAGTACTTC. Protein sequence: CASSYTQGYYEQYF.

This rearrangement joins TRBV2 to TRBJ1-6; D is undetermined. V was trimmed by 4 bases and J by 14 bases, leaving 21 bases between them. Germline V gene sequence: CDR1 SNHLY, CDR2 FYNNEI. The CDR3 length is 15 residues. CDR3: CASSAPGLIELSLHF. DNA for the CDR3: TGTGCCAGCAGTGCCCCCGGCCTGATTGAATTATCCCTCCACTTT.

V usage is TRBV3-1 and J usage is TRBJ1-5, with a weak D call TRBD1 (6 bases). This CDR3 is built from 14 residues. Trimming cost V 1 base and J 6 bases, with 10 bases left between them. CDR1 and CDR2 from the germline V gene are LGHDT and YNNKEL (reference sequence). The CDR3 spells CASSQAPGVQPQHF. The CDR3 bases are TGTGCCAGCAGCCAAGCCCCAGGGGTTCAGCCCCAGCATTTT.